This T cell receptor beta chain was observed in a study of blood T cell repertoires in COVID-19. TCRdb's table, derived via immunoSEQ multiplex PCR, lists solely in-frame clones and lacks some. Of around 170,000 clones listed, about 81% are singletons. This clone was observed at least ten times. CDR1 is SQVTM, CDR2 ANQGSEA, per germline. V lost 6 bases, J lost 5 bases, and 18 bases stayed unmatched. The CDR3 totals 17 residues. This sequence originates from an elderly woman with COVID-19, enrolled during active disease. The chain has TRBV29-1 and TRBJ2-5; 10 bases fit TRBD2. Sample: peripheral blood. The CDR3 region is CSVTGTLSGRARETQYF. CDR3 bases: TGCAGCGTAACCGGGACACTAAGCGGGAGGGCGAGGGAGACCCAGTACTTC. Full variable domain (remainder filled in from reference TRBV29-1 and TRBJ2-5): SAVISQKPSRDICQRGTSLTIQCQVDSQVTMMFWYRQQPGQSLTLIATANQGSEATYESGFVIDKFPISRPNLTFSTLTVSNMSPEDSSIYLCSVTGTLSGRARETQYFGPGTRLLVL.